The present TCR beta chain was sequenced within a study of blood T cells in healthy people across ages. The V and J ends lost 6 bases and 4 bases, in that order; junction bases with no gene match: 4. The CDR3 is 13 residues long. This clonotype has more than one count but fewer than ten. Together with a sample-barcoded 5' primer, a J-beta primer mix was included in a second PCR lasting about 6 to 11 cycles. Sequencing of every sample gave 2.5 million or more CDR3-containing paired-end reads. TCRdb re-analysed the 5' RACE reads in MiXCR, keeping a single row per CDR3 protein. The table includes roughly 1 million distinct CDR3 sequences, about 25% detected once. These data were likewise used in another study, on T cells of mothers and their children. That paper notes: Nine systemically healthy Caucasian donors: three mothers, six children. Mothers yielded over 8 million CDR3 reads, children some 3 million each.

Input material: blood. The chain combines TRBV12-3 or TRBV12-4 with TRBJ1-2; 8 positions agree with TRBD1. The sequence was obtained from a girl aged 2 to 9 in good health. The CDR3 DNA is TGTGCCAGCAGAACCGGGACAGGCTATGGCTACACCTTC. Its protein product is CASRTGTGYGYTF.